This T cell receptor (beta chain) appears in the sequencing data of a study of blood T cell repertoires in COVID-19. In the study overall: There were acute and convalescent COVID-19 samples, and they came from the United States, Italy and Spain. Sources were T cells, B-cell-depleted T cells, or PBMCs; the material itself was cDNA or gDNA.

Authors' methods: Amplification of reference gene primers provided the estimated nucleated cell counts. Here immunoSEQ multiplex PCR was the method, and the copy in TCRdb shows in-frame clones only, minus some. V, J and clone size were drawn from that table, and D and trimming were deduced from the DNA. The table includes hundreds of thousands of clones, over 80% detected once. Germline loops: CDR1 SGHTA, CDR2 FQGTGA. The CDR3 is made up of 20 amino acids. J gave up 5 bases and V 0 bases, and 17 bases lay outside the gene matches. J is TRBJ2-2 and V is TRBV7-3, with TRBD2 matching 8 bases. The sequence came from a woman between 40 and 50 years old who had recovered from COVID-19. Sequencing was carried out using peripheral blood. CDR3 DNA: TGTGCCAGCAGCTTAACTGATGGTTACGGGGGGGCCCTTGGGACCGGGGAGCTGTTTTTT. This codes for CASSLTDGYGGALGTGELFF.